This T cell receptor beta chain was identified in a study of cytotoxic CD8 clonotypes in ibrutinib-treated CLL. On the study more broadly: Once patients had received a median about twelve months of treatment, range 6 to 36, response samples were obtained. Findings and caveats of the study: Progressing patients had sampling times that differed from those of sustained-remission patients. Clonality grew at ibrutinib response; at progression, it decreased back toward baseline. Clonality correlated strongly with circulating CD8+ T cells and exceeded age-matched healthy donors at baseline.

About this clone: Its matching antigen is unknown.

The repertoire was sequenced with immunoSEQ multiplex PCR; TCRdb's copy has only in-frame clones and lacks some. The sample includes over 200,000 clones, 65% to 80% of them seen just once. This clonotype was sampled from a human donor with chronic lymphocytic leukemia. This specimen consisted of PBMCs, obtained after 12 months of ibrutinib treatment.

The CDR3 is CASSSEPGTGGQETQYF. DNA of the CDR3: TGTGCCAGCAGCTCCGAACCCGGGACAGGGGGCCAGGAGACCCAGTACTTC. The rearrangement joins TRBV11-2 to TRBJ2-5; TRBD1 aligns across 12 bases. The V segment lost 4 bases and the J segment 5 bases; nucleotides outside the gene matches: 11. Germline CDR1 SGHAT, CDR2 FQNNGV. CDR3 length equals 17 residues. Complete variable domain (other parts from reference TRBV11-2 and TRBJ2-5): EAGVAQSPRYKIIEKRQSVAFWCNPISGHATLYWYQQILGQGPKLLIQFQNNGVVDDSQLPKDRFSAERLKGVDSTLKIQPAKLEDSAVYLCASSSEPGTGGQETQYFGPGTRLLVL.